The 2 T cell receptor beta chains below all came from one sample that was sequenced in a study of blood T cell repertoires in COVID-19. Data came from immunoSEQ multiplex PCR; TCRdb stores just in-frame clones and leaves some out. The sample carries approximately 120,000 clones, approximately 80% recorded once. The sequenced sample was peripheral blood. These receptors were taken from a human donor in a cohort sampled during active COVID-19.

The rearrangement uses TRBV7-9 and TRBJ2-7, with TRBD1 matching over 11 bases. The CDR3 contains 16 residues. Germline lookup yields CDR1 SEHNR and CDR2 FQNEAQ (reference sequence). Losses at the gene ends were 5 bases for V and 7 bases for J; bases not matched to a gene: 13. As DNA, the CDR3 is TGTGCCAGCAGCCCCCCCGGACAGGGGGCTCTGAGGGAGCAGTACTTC. This gives the protein CASSPPGQGALREQYF.

The chain uses TRBV2 and TRBJ2-2, with D possibly matching TRBD1 (6 bases). The CDR3 has 13 amino acids. Trimming removed 6 bases at V and 3 bases at J, with 8 bases between. Germline V gene lookup returns CDR1 SNHLY and CDR2 FYNNEI. The CDR3 loop reads CASRGQDTGELFF. CDR3 DNA: TGTGCCAGCAGGGGACAAGACACCGGGGAGCTGTTTTTT.